These 26 T cell receptor beta chains were all obtained from the same sample, sequenced in a study of T cell responses to AZD1222 COVID-19 vaccine. Measured with immunoSEQ multiplex PCR; TCRdb has only the in-frame clones, and not every one. Of about 120,000 clones listed, around 92% are singletons. Sequencing was performed on peripheral blood, taken on day 0 of AZD1222 vaccination. These receptors were collected from an adult in good health.

The genes are TRBV20-1 and TRBJ2-7; no firm D call. The CDR3 consists of 12 residues. Trimming removed 3 bases at V and 4 bases at J, with 10 bases between. From germline, CDR1 is DFQATT and CDR2 SNEGSKA (reference sequence). The CDR3 loop reads CSASHRDYEQYF. Written as DNA, the CDR3 is TGCAGTGCTAGTCACAGAGATTACGAGCAGTACTTC.

This chain joins TRBV28 and TRBJ1-1, with 8 bases identical to TRBD1. The V gene's germline CDR1 is MDHEN and CDR2 SYDVKM. V gave up 5 bases and J gave up 1 base; unmatched junction bases: 6. The CDR3 consists of 15 residues. The CDR3 DNA reads TGTGCCAGCAGTCCCTCCGGGACAGGGAACACTGAAGCTTTCTTT. Amino acids: CASSPSGTGNTEAFF.

The J gene is TRBJ2-1, the V gene TRBV10-3; 9 nucleotides align to TRBD1. V trimming: 2 bases; J trimming: 4 bases; junction bases outside the gene matches: 12. Looked up from germline, CDR1 is ENHRY and CDR2 is SYGVKD. The CDR3 has 18 residues. In DNA, the CDR3 is TGTGCCATCAGTGAGAACCTTCTACCGGGACAGGGATACAATGAGCAGTTCTTC. It is translated as CAISENLLPGQGYNEQFF.

The rearrangement joins TRBV7-9 to TRBJ1-1; D is uncertain. The CDR3 is made up of 12 amino acids. Deletions cut 8 bases from V and 1 base from J, with 8 bases between. Germline CDR1 and CDR2: SEHNR and FQNEAQ (reference sequence). DNA of the CDR3: TGTGCCAGCGGTTTGGGGAACACTGAAGCTTTCTTT. Protein sequence: CASGLGNTEAFF.

The gene calls are TRBV6-5 and TRBJ2-5; D gene ambiguous. Germline values: CDR1 MNHEY, CDR2 SVGAGI. This CDR3 has 13 amino acids. V was shortened by 2 bases and J by 5 bases, with 9 bases between the two germline ends. The chain's CDR3 is CASSYRLGETQYF. The CDR3 coding sequence is TGTGCCAGCAGTTACAGGTTAGGGGAGACCCAGTACTTC.

V gene TRBV24-1 combines with J gene TRBJ2-1; 7 positions agree with TRBD2. V was pared by 5 bases and J by 0 bases, with 6 bases of the junction left unmatched. The germline gives CDR1 KGHDR, CDR2 SFDVKD. The CDR3 is 16 residues long. The CDR3 here is CATSVRGDRSYNEQFF. CDR3 in DNA: TGTGCCACCAGTGTCCGGGGGGACCGCTCCTACAATGAGCAGTTCTTC.

The chain recombines TRBV19 with TRBJ1-2; 8 bases agree with TRBD1. The CDR3 runs to 16 residues. CDR1 and CDR2 (germline): LNHDA, SQIVND (reference sequence). Unmatched junction bases numbered 12, after V lost 5 bases and J lost 4 bases. The chain's CDR3 is CASSPQPTGGPYGYTF. CDR3 nucleotides: TGTGCCAGTAGTCCCCAGCCTACAGGGGGGCCCTATGGCTACACCTTC.

This chain connects TRBV5-4 to TRBJ1-2; TRBD1 matches 8 bases. The CDR3 is made up of 16 amino acids. CDR1 is SGHNT and CDR2 is YYREEE in the germline V gene (reference sequence). The J segment lost 0 bases and the V segment lost 4 bases, leaving 8 bases of the junction unmatched. This CDR3 is CASSRGQGATNYGYTF. The DNA of the CDR3 is TGTGCCAGCAGCCGCGGACAGGGAGCTACTAACTATGGCTACACCTTC.

This chain links TRBV4-1 with TRBJ2-7; D gene unclear. This CDR3 contains 15 residues. The germline gives CDR1 MGHRA, CDR2 YSYEKL. Trimming cost V 2 bases and J 6 bases, with 17 bases left between them. Here the CDR3 reads CASSQSARKDGEQYF. The CDR3 DNA follows: TGCGCCAGCAGCCAATCAGCACGGAAGGACGGCGAGCAGTACTTC.

V gene TRBV5-1 combines with J gene TRBJ1-5, with a tentative D call TRBD1 (5 bases). The CDR3 spans 14 residues. V lost 0 bases and J 5 bases, leaving 9 bases between the germline ends. Germline V gene data show CDR1 as SGHRS and CDR2 as YFSETQ. CDR3 sequence: CASSLGREDQPQHF. The CDR3 region has the DNA TGCGCCAGCAGCTTGGGCAGGGAAGATCAGCCCCAGCATTTT.

V is TRBV5-1 and J is TRBJ2-7; 8 bases are a match to TRBD2. The CDR3 extends over 15 amino acids. V gave up 4 bases and J gave up 3 bases; unmatched junction bases: 9. Looked up from germline, CDR1 is SGHRS and CDR2 is YFSETQ. CDR3 sequence reads: CASSPGLAGNYEQYF. Written as DNA, the CDR3 is TGCGCCAGCAGCCCCGGGTTAGCGGGGAACTACGAGCAGTACTTC.

The chain carries TRBV2 and TRBJ1-5; 10 bases line up with TRBD1. Germline V CDR1 and CDR2: SNHLY, FYNNEI. Trimming removed 6 bases from V and 6 bases from J; junction bases left unmatched: 5. The CDR3 runs 14 residues. CDR3 residues: CASREGTGVQPQHF. The DNA for the CDR3 is TGTGCCAGCAGGGAGGGGACAGGGGTTCAGCCCCAGCATTTT.

This chain uses TRBV6-2 or TRBV6-3 with TRBJ2-3; D is unclear. V dropped 2 bases and J dropped 4 bases, with 4 bases sitting between them. This CDR3 comprises 12 residues. Germline V gene lookup returns CDR1 MNHEY and CDR2 SVGEGT. CDR3 region: CASSYQPDTQYF. CDR3 DNA sequence: TGTGCCAGCAGTTACCAACCAGATACGCAGTATTTT.

This clone occurred a few times. V gene TRBV9 combines with J gene TRBJ2-3, with TRBD2 identical over 7 bases. Germline V CDR1 and CDR2: SGDLS, YYNGEE. Unmatched junction bases numbered 8, after V lost 0 bases and J lost 7 bases. This CDR3 spans 15 amino acids. The CDR3 here is CASSVEAGREYTQYF. CDR3 nucleotide sequence: TGTGCCAGCAGCGTAGAAGCGGGGCGTGAGTATACGCAGTATTTT.

The V gene is TRBV6-5, the J gene TRBJ1-1; D is unresolved. The CDR3 has 16 residues. V shed 0 bases and J shed 0 bases, with 11 bases lying between them. Germline values: CDR1 MNHEY, CDR2 SVGAGI. The CDR3 protein is CASSYSSPGMNTEAFF. The CDR3 DNA is TGTGCCAGCAGTTACTCGAGCCCGGGGATGAACACTGAAGCTTTCTTT.

The J gene is TRBJ2-3, the V gene TRBV6-5, with TRBD1 matching 9 bases. V dropped 6 bases and J dropped 0; count of bases not matched to a gene: 4. This CDR3 comprises 15 residues. CDR1 and CDR2 (germline): MNHEY, SVGAGI. CDR3 amino acids: CASSRDRASTDTQYF. The CDR3 DNA reads as TGTGCCAGCAGCCGGGACAGGGCGAGCACAGATACGCAGTATTTT.

DNA of the CDR3: TGCGCCAGCAGCCGCGAGCCAGGGGGGAACTACGAGCAGTACTTC. It yields the protein CASSREPGGNYEQYF. The gene calls are TRBV4-1 and TRBJ2-7; possibly TRBD1 for D (7 bases). The length of the CDR3 is 15 residues. Between the trimmed V and J ends, which lost 4 bases and 3 bases, there was a span of 16 bases. Germline V gene sequence: CDR1 MGHRA, CDR2 YSYEKL.

The chain has TRBV15 and TRBJ2-5; possibly TRBD2 for D (6 bases). Germline V lookup: CDR1 LNHNV, CDR2 YYDKDF (reference sequence). V lost 3 bases, J lost 5 bases, and 16 bases lay in between. This CDR3 contains 15 residues. The CDR3 is CATSSRREQFETQYF. CDR3 coding DNA: TGTGCCACCAGCAGCAGACGGGAGCAATTTGAGACCCAGTACTTC.

This chain joins TRBV7-9 and TRBJ1-2; tentatively, D is TRBD1 (5 bases). This CDR3 has 14 residues. The germline gives CDR1 SEHNR, CDR2 FQNEAQ (reference sequence). V was cut by 2 bases and J by 6 bases, with 13 bases left in between. The CDR3 is CASSLPGGSDGYTF. The DNA for the CDR3 is TGTGCCAGCAGCTTACCCGGGGGGTCAGATGGCTACACCTTC.

V usage is TRBV27 and J usage is TRBJ1-1, with 7 bases aligning to TRBD1. The CDR3 has 13 residues. Germline CDR1 and CDR2: MNHEY and SMNVEV (reference sequence). V shed 9 bases, J shed 6 bases, and the junction held 10 bases outside the gene matches. The CDR3 DNA follows: TGTGCCAGTCACCAAGGGGGACAGCCTGAAGCTTTCTTT. Amino acids: CASHQGGQPEAFF.

This clone appeared a single time. The V gene is TRBV7-9, the J gene TRBJ2-7; D is possibly TRBD2 (6 bases). Germline CDR1 SEHNR, CDR2 FQNEAQ (reference sequence). V lost 4 bases to trimming and J lost 6 bases, with 19 bases between them. The CDR3 covers 15 residues. CDR3: CASSSLGDSGSEQYF. The CDR3 nucleotides read TGTGCCAGCAGCTCTCTAGGGGACTCGGGAAGCGAGCAGTACTTC.

The CDR3 protein is CASSALELQETQYF. As DNA, the CDR3 is TGCGCCAGCAGCGCCCTAGAACTCCAAGAGACCCAGTACTTC. V gene TRBV5-1 combines with J gene TRBJ2-5; D gene ambiguous. The CDR3 consists of 14 residues. Trimming stripped 4 bases from V and 1 base from J, with 11 bases between. CDR1 and CDR2 from the germline V gene are SGHRS and YFSETQ.

The chain has TRBV5-4 and TRBJ2-7; 10 bases line up with TRBD2. This CDR3 is 15 amino acids long. The V gene's germline CDR1 is SGHNT and CDR2 YYREEE (reference sequence). V dropped 2 bases and J dropped 2; count of bases not matched to a gene: 4. The CDR3: CASSLLAGRTYEQYF. CDR3 nucleotide sequence: TGTGCCAGCAGCTTACTAGCGGGGCGCACCTACGAGCAGTACTTC.

The chain uses TRBV13 and TRBJ2-1, with 8 bases lining up with TRBD2. The CDR3 is made up of 16 amino acids. Germline V lookup: CDR1 PRHDT, CDR2 FYEKMQ (reference sequence). V lost 0 bases to trimming and J lost 8 bases; unmatched junction nucleotides: 9. CDR3 DNA sequence: TGTGCCAGCAGCTTAGGTAGTTGGTTCGGGGGGGATGAGCAGTTCTTC. It is translated as CASSLGSWFGGDEQFF.

The chain couples TRBV7-2 to TRBJ1-2; D is undetermined. With 6 bases removed from V and 3 bases from J, the gap between germline ends came to 17 bases. The CDR3 length is 15 residues. Germline-derived CDR1 and CDR2 are SGHTA and FQGNSA. The CDR3 sequence: CASSPRTVQHYGYTF. The DNA for the CDR3 is TGTGCCAGCAGTCCTAGGACGGTTCAACACTATGGCTACACCTTC.

V is TRBV7-9 and J is TRBJ1-1; D may be TRBD1 (5 bases). The CDR3 length is 16 residues. The germline gives CDR1 SEHNR, CDR2 FQNEAQ (reference sequence). V was shortened by 5 bases and J by 0 bases, with 16 bases between the two germline ends. CDR3 in amino acids: CASSKQTASMNTEAFF. The DNA of the CDR3 is TGTGCCAGCAGCAAGCAGACAGCCTCCATGAACACTGAAGCTTTCTTT.